This TCR beta chain was identified during a study of cytomegalovirus exposure and HLA in healthy donors. For the study at large: The 100 to 150 validation repertoires were reported in a later analysis to have been generated on the same platform as the roughly 700 first-cohort repertoires. Whole-study findings and limits: According to the study, some 160 TCR beta chains were cytomegalovirus-associated. Rarity held for most TCR sequences, but there were some public TCRs that occurred in many donors.

Germline values: CDR1 SGHKS, CDR2 YYEKEE (reference sequence). The CDR3 loop spans 14 amino acids. Trimming removed 0 bases at V and 0 bases at J, with 6 bases between. This clone has more than one count but fewer than ten. The antigen is not known. Profiled with immunoSEQ multiplex PCR; TCRdb holds only in-frame clones, not every one. The repertoire has around 250,000 clones, roughly 89% of them found once; the top ten carry 0.3% to 0.4%. The clonotype was recovered from a woman between 18 and 30 years old in good health and CMV-seronegative. The chain carries TRBV5-5 and TRBJ1-1; no firm D call. What was sequenced was PBMCs. This CDR3 reads CASSLGGLNTEAFF. CDR3 in DNA: TGTGCCAGCAGCTTGGGAGGATTGAACACTGAAGCTTTCTTT.